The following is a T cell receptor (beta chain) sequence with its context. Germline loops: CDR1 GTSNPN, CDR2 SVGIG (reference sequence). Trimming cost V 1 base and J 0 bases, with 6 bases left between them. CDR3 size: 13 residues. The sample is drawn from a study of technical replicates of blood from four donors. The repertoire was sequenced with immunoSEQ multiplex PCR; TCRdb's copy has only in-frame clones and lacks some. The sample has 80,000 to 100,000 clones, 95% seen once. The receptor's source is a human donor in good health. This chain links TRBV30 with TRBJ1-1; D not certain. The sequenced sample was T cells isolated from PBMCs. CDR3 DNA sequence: TGTGCCTGGAGTGCCGAGATGAACACTGAAGCTTTCTTT. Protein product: CAWSAEMNTEAFF.